A selection of T cell receptor beta chains follows, all from one sample in a study of Graves' ophthalmopathy and Graves' hyperthyroidism. TCRdb fed the multiplex PCR reads into MiXCR, producing one record per CDR3 protein. This sample has 740,000 or so distinct CDR3 sequences; 40% occur once, and the top ten carry 35% to 55%. The sample consisted of peripheral blood. These receptors were taken from an adult man with Graves' ophthalmopathy. The CDR3 runs from the conserved cysteine through the conserved F or W. The D gene is left open where the match is weak. Only some rows state a clone size, as once, few, many or a class for expanded clones.

TRBD1	TRBV10-3	TRBJ1-6	-	CASSINSQGNSPLHF	TGTGCCAGCTCAATTAATTCACAGGGGAATTCACCCCTCCACTTT
TRBD2	TRBV9	TRBJ2-7	few	CASSGSGGASEQYF	TGTGCCAGCAGCGGAAGCGGGGGGGCCTCCGAGCAGTACTTC
-	TRBV25-1	TRBJ1-1	-	CASSQIGRAEAFF	TGCGCCAGCAGCCAGATCGGGAGGGCTGAAGCTTTCTTT
TRBD2	TRBV14	TRBJ2-5	few	CASSRPGTSGWETQYF	TGTGCCAGCAGCCGGCCCGGGACTAGCGGATGGGAGACCCAGTACTTC
-	TRBV7-2	TRBJ2-7	few	CASSFNIVGEQYF	TGTGCCAGCAGCTTCAATATAGTCGGCGAGCAGTACTTC
TRBD1	TRBV20-1	TRBJ2-7	-	CSPTGDRDIYEQYF	TGCAGTCCAACGGGGGACAGGGATATCTACGAGCAGTACTTC
TRBD1	TRBV2	TRBJ2-7	-	CASGLGTGYYEQYF	TGTGCCAGCGGGCTTGGGACAGGGTACTACGAGCAGTACTTC
-	TRBV11-2	TRBJ1-2	many	CASSSGRGPNYGYTF	TGTGCCAGCAGCTCCGGCCGAGGCCCCAACTATGGCTACACCTTC
-	TRBV25-1	TRBJ1-2	-	CASSSSQGAYGYTF	TGTGCCAGCAGTTCATCGCAAGGGGCCTATGGCTACACCTTC
-	TRBV2	TRBJ1-2	-	CASSVDNNYGYTF	TGTGCCAGCAGTGTCGACAATAACTATGGCTACACCTTC
-	TRBV5-5	TRBJ1-5	-	CASSQDNGGSSNQPQHF	TGTGCCAGCAGCCAAGATAATGGGGGGAGTAGCAATCAGCCCCAGCATTTT